The clone carrying this TCR beta chain was recorded only once. This entry is derived from a study of lymphopenia after photon versus proton radiotherapy. V was shortened by 2 bases and J by 7 bases, with 5 bases between the two germline ends. This CDR3 spans 11 amino acids. Germline loops: CDR1 MDHEN, CDR2 SYDVKM. Repertoires were generated with immunoSEQ multiplex PCR, while TCRdb's copy carries only in-frame clones and drops some. The sample lists more than 20,000 clones, more than 70% seen once, with around 5.2% in the top ten. This clonotype originated in a man aged 30 to 45 with gastric cancer. The rearrangement joins TRBV28 to TRBJ1-1; D unresolved. Material: peripheral blood, obtained from a patient treated with photon-based radiotherapy. Written as DNA, the CDR3 is TGTGCCAGCAGTTTAGCTAGTGAAGCTTTCTTT. Translated: CASSLASEAFF.